The 3 T cell receptor beta chains below all came from one sample that was sequenced in a study of blood T cell repertoires in COVID-19. Sequencing was performed with immunoSEQ multiplex PCR; in TCRdb, only in-frame clones are kept and a portion is missing. The sample holds some 120,000 clones, around four fifths seen once. Material: peripheral blood. These receptors all come from a human donor in a cohort sampled during active COVID-19.

This rearrangement joins TRBV5-5 to TRBJ2-7; D is perhaps TRBD2 (5 bases). Trimming left V 1 base short and J 4 bases short, with 12 bases between. Per the germline V gene, CDR1 is SGHKS and CDR2 is YYEKEE (reference sequence). The CDR3 runs 14 residues. As DNA, the CDR3 is TGTGCCAGCAGCTTGATCCCTAGCACTTACGAGCAGTACTTC. Amino acids: CASSLIPSTYEQYF.

The chain joins TRBV3-1 (or the pseudogene TRBV3-2) to TRBJ2-2; D might be TRBD2 (6 bases). This CDR3 contains 15 residues. Germline V gene lookup returns CDR1 LGHDT and CDR2 YNNKEL (reference sequence). V gave up 0 bases and J gave up 6 bases, with 11 bases separating them. As DNA, the CDR3 is TGTGCCAGCAGCCAAGACCTTTTAGCGGCCGGGGAGCTGTTTTTT. Translating gives CASSQDLLAAGELFF.

The V gene is TRBV7-9, the J gene TRBJ2-5; tentative D call: TRBD2 (6 bases). V was trimmed by 3 bases and J by 2 bases, leaving 13 bases between them. CDR1 SEHNR and CDR2 FQNEAQ come from the germline V gene (reference sequence). CDR3 size: 15 residues. The CDR3 spells CASSLASVTQETQYF. DNA for the CDR3: TGTGCCAGCAGCTTGGCTAGCGTTACACAAGAGACCCAGTACTTC.